These 14 T cell receptor beta chains share one sample of origin, sequenced in a study of early T cells in non-severe SARS-CoV-2 infection. TCRdb analysed the 5' RACE reads with MiXCR anew, one entry per CDR3 protein. The sample carries around 25,000 distinct CDR3 sequences, roughly 4% recorded once. Sequenced input: whole blood. The source is an adult who was a healthcare worker with PCR-confirmed SARS-CoV-2 infection or an uninfected control (not recorded which).

The table lists this clonotype with many counts. V is TRBV7-2 and J is TRBJ2-5, with D uncertain. CDR3 length: 16 residues. Between the trimmed V and J ends, which lost 2 bases and 1 base, there was a span of 14 bases. The germline CDR1 and CDR2 sequences are SGHTA and FQGNSA. The CDR3 here is CASSLRISGRQETQYF. Here the CDR3 DNA reads TGTGCCAGCAGCTTAAGGATCTCAGGCCGCCAAGAGACCCAGTACTTC. Filled out from reference TRBV7-2 and TRBJ2-5, the complete variable domain reads GAGVSQSPSNKVTEKGKDVELRCDPISGHTALYWYRQSLGQGLEFLIYFQGNSAPDKSGLPSDRFSAERTGGSVSTLTIQRTQQEDSAVYLCASSLRISGRQETQYFGPGTRLLVL.

The J gene is TRBJ2-3, the V gene TRBV6-2 or TRBV6-3; D gene unclear. The CDR3 is 14 residues long. Germline V gene lookup returns CDR1 MNHEY and CDR2 SVGEGT. The germline V and J ends were trimmed by 0 bases and 6 bases, with 10 bases remaining between them. CDR3 nucleotide sequence: TGTGCCAGCAGTTACTCCCAGCACACGGATACGCAGTATTTT. Amino acid sequence: CASSYSQHTDTQYF.

In its sample, this clonotype was seen many times. The chain joins TRBV5-1 to TRBJ2-2; 8 bases are a match to TRBD1. The CDR3 runs 17 residues. The germline V gene has CDR1 SGHRS and CDR2 YFSETQ. Trimming cost V 4 bases and J 2 bases; bases outside gene matches: 10. The CDR3 here is CASSAQGQALNTGELFF. The CDR3, as DNA: TGCGCCAGCAGCGCCCAGGGACAGGCCCTTAACACCGGGGAGCTGTTTTTT.

This clonotype was counted ten times or more. The chain combines TRBV18 with TRBJ2-1; D is undetermined. V gave up 1 base and J gave up 8 bases, with 18 bases separating them. There are 16 residues in the CDR3. Looked up from germline, CDR1 is KGHSH and CDR2 is LQKENI. The CDR3 DNA follows: TGTGCCAGCTCACCACTTGCTAACTCCGAAGAGGATGAGCAGTTCTTC. Translated: CASSPLANSEEDEQFF. Drawing the rest from reference TRBV18 and TRBJ2-1, the complete variable domain is NAGVMQNPRHLVRRRGQEARLRCSPMKGHSHVYWYRQLPEEGLKFMVYLQKENIIDESGMPKERFSAEFPKEGPSILRIQQVVRGDSAAYFCASSPLANSEEDEQFFGPGTRLTVL.

This clonotype came up many times. DNA for the CDR3: TGTGCCACCAGTGATTCCTACAATGAGCAGTTCTTC. It encodes CATSDSYNEQFF. The gene calls are TRBV24-1 and TRBJ2-1; no reliable D call. Trimming left V 2 bases short and J 2 bases short, with 0 bases between. The CDR3 totals 12 residues. CDR1 and CDR2 (germline): KGHDR, SFDVKD.

This clonotype has a count of ten or more. J is TRBJ2-1 and V is TRBV29-1; D is perhaps TRBD2 (6 bases). V lost 5 bases and J 6 bases, leaving 17 bases between the germline ends. Per the germline V gene, CDR1 is SQVTM and CDR2 is ANQGSEA. The CDR3 totals 14 residues. CDR3 protein: CSVNRDSAPNEQFF. Here the CDR3 DNA reads TGCAGCGTTAACCGGGACTCCGCCCCCAATGAGCAGTTCTTC.

This clonotype was seen at least ten times. Here the CDR3 reads CASSDSDTGELFF. The CDR3 nucleotides are TGTGCCAGCAGTGACTCCGACACCGGGGAGCTGTTTTTT. The V and J genes are TRBV6-4 and TRBJ2-2, with D uncertain. CDR3 length: 13 amino acids. CDR1 and CDR2 from the germline V gene are MRHNA and SNTAGT. V lost 0 bases to trimming and J lost 3 bases, with 2 bases between them.

This clonotype was recorded at least ten times. The chain recombines TRBV12-3 or TRBV12-4 with TRBJ1-6; maybe TRBD1 (5 bases). This CDR3 region has 17 residues. V was cut by 2 bases and J by 9 bases, with 20 bases left in between. The CDR3 coding sequence is TGTGCCAGCAGTTTACGCGGCGCAGGGAAGAGTAGTTCACCCCTCCACTTT. Its translation: CASSLRGAGKSSSPLHF.

This clonotype was seen repeatedly, ten times or more. The chain employs TRBV28 and TRBJ1-5; D remains ambiguous. Germline CDR1 MDHEN, CDR2 SYDVKM. The V end was cut by 8 bases, the J end by 0 bases, with 8 bases between. The CDR3 totals 13 residues. The CDR3 coding sequence is TGTGCCAGCCAATGGGGTAGCAATCAGCCCCAGCATTTT. This encodes CASQWGSNQPQHF.

The V call is TRBV6-5, the J call TRBJ2-3, with 9 positions matching TRBD2. The germline V gene encodes CDR1 MNHEY and CDR2 SVGAGI. Trimming cost V 6 bases and J 1 base; bases outside gene matches: 5. The CDR3 covers 15 residues. The CDR3 spells CASRQTSGRTDTQYF. The CDR3 DNA reads as TGTGCCAGCAGACAGACTAGCGGTCGCACAGATACGCAGTATTTT.

V gene TRBV25-1 combines with J gene TRBJ2-6, with a possible D match to TRBD2 (5 bases). With 7 bases removed from V and 2 bases from J, the gap between germline ends came to 15 bases. The germline CDR1 and CDR2 sequences are MGHDK and SYGVNS. The CDR3 contains 16 residues. CDR3 region: CASTTAGGPGANVLTF. DNA of the CDR3: TGTGCCAGCACTACAGCAGGCGGGCCTGGGGCCAACGTCCTGACTTTC.

This clonotype was found many times. CDR3 region: CASSAGQGTGANVLTF. In DNA form, the CDR3 reads TGCGCCAGCAGCGCGGGACAGGGAACTGGGGCCAACGTCCTGACTTTC. V and J are TRBV5-1 and TRBJ2-6; 9 bases match TRBD1. Germline CDR1 SGHRS, CDR2 YFSETQ. The junction had 4 bases not matched to a gene; V was cut back by 4 bases and J by 2 bases. The CDR3 consists of 16 residues.

This clonotype occurred many times. The rearrangement uses TRBV5-1 and TRBJ1-3; D unclear. Germline V CDR1 and CDR2: SGHRS, YFSETQ. The CDR3 runs to 15 residues. V lost 2 bases and J lost 0, with 9 bases in between. Written as DNA, the CDR3 is TGCGCCAGCAGCTTAAACGGACGCTCTGGAAACACCATATATTTT. Translating it yields CASSLNGRSGNTIYF.

Ten or more counts support this clonotype. The rearrangement uses TRBV7-2 and TRBJ1-1; 11 nucleotides line up with TRBD1. V lost 3 bases to trimming and J lost 0 bases; unmatched junction nucleotides: 3. The CDR3 is made up of 16 amino acids. CDR1 SGHTA and CDR2 FQGNSA come from the germline V gene. The CDR3 bases are TGTGCCAGCAGCTTCTGGGACAGGGGGATGAACACTGAAGCTTTCTTT. Its protein product is CASSFWDRGMNTEAFF.